This record looks at one TCR beta chain sequence and its context. What it binds is not known. The data were taken from a study of cytomegalovirus exposure and HLA in healthy donors. The germline gives CDR1 MNHEY, CDR2 SMNVEV (reference sequence). Germline trimming cut 5 bases from V and 4 bases from J; bases unmatched to any gene: 10. The CDR3 is made up of 15 amino acids. General study findings and limits: TCR beta chains numbering some 160 were designated cytomegalovirus-associated. Data from an earlier analysis indicated that most TCR beta V segments were productive either about 90% or about 30% of the time.

In the PCR, 60 Vbeta and 13 Jbeta primers were used. Measured with immunoSEQ multiplex PCR; TCRdb has only the in-frame clones, and not every one. The table shows 100,000 to 150,000 clones, with over 70% occurring only once. Sequenced: PBMCs. This receptor was identified in a man aged 35 to 55 in good health and CMV-seropositive. The gene calls are TRBV27 and TRBJ1-1, with TRBD1 identical over 7 bases. CDR3 amino acids: CASSPGQARGTEAFF. The DNA for the CDR3 is TGTGCCAGCAGTCCCGGACAGGCCCGAGGCACTGAAGCTTTCTTT.